This record concerns one TCR beta chain sequence. It was with 60 Vbeta and 13 Jbeta primers that the PCR ran. Data came from immunoSEQ multiplex PCR; TCRdb stores just in-frame clones and leaves some out. In total, the table holds some 75,000 clones. Per the germline V gene, CDR1 is LGHNA and CDR2 is YSLEER. This CDR3 contains 13 residues. V was trimmed by 6 bases and J by 1 base, leaving 9 bases between them. These data are taken from a study of cytomegalovirus exposure and HLA in healthy donors. The material sequenced was PBMCs. This chain uses TRBV4-3 with TRBJ1-1, with D hard to call. The TCR was taken from a boy aged 5-17 years in good health and CMV-seronegative. In nucleotides, the CDR3 is TGCGCCAGCAGTCCTACGGGGAACACTGAAGCTTTCTTT. This codes for CASSPTGNTEAFF.